Listed below are T cell receptor beta chains from one sample, sequenced in a study of blood T cell repertoires in COVID-19. Clones were sequenced by immunoSEQ multiplex PCR, and TCRdb holds only the in-frame ones, with some missing. The sample lists about 150,000 clones, under 80% occurring once. The sample was peripheral blood. The receptor source for this set is a man in his sixties with acute or convalescent COVID-19. The CDR3 runs from the conserved cysteine through the conserved F or W. Fields, in order: CDR3 DNA, CDR3 protein, D gene, V gene, clone size, J gene. D genes are given only for firm matches. A clone size is listed for some rows: how often the clone was seen (once, few, many), or a class if it is expanded.

CDR3 DNA: TGTGCCTGGAGGGACTGGACAGGGGGGAACACCGGGGAGCTGTTTTTT; CDR3 protein: CAWRDWTGGNTGELFF; D gene: TRBD1; V gene: TRBV30; clone size: once; J gene: TRBJ2-2
CDR3 DNA: TGTGCCAGCAGACCCGGGACAGGGCGGCCCTACGAGCAGTACTTC; CDR3 protein: CASRPGTGRPYEQYF; D gene: TRBD1; V gene: TRBV5-4; clone size: .; J gene: TRBJ2-7
CDR3 DNA: TGTGCCAGCAGCTCAGCGGGTTCTAGCACAGATACGCAGTATTTT; CDR3 protein: CASSSAGSSTDTQYF; D gene: .; V gene: TRBV3-1/TRBV3-2; clone size: .; J gene: TRBJ2-3
CDR3 DNA: TGTGCCAGCAGCTTACAGGGGAAGGATTCACCCCTCCACTTT; CDR3 protein: CASSLQGKDSPLHF; D gene: .; V gene: TRBV7-9; clone size: .; J gene: TRBJ1-6
CDR3 DNA: TGTGCCAGCAGTATGGGACAGGGGGGAAATGAGCAGTTCTTC; CDR3 protein: CASSMGQGGNEQFF; D gene: TRBD1; V gene: TRBV28; clone size: .; J gene: TRBJ2-1
CDR3 DNA: TGTGCCAGCGGGGACAGAGGGGGACTAGCGGGCGTTTCCTACAATGAGCAGTTCTTC; CDR3 protein: CASGDRGGLAGVSYNEQFF; D gene: TRBD2; V gene: TRBV11-2; clone size: few; J gene: TRBJ2-1
CDR3 DNA: TGTGCCAGCAGTGCCGAACAGGGGGCGAACTATGGCTACACCTTC; CDR3 protein: CASSAEQGANYGYTF; D gene: TRBD1; V gene: TRBV6-4; clone size: .; J gene: TRBJ1-2
CDR3 DNA: TGTGCCAGTAGTATGGGCACAGGCAGGCATCTATACACTGAAGCTTTCTTT; CDR3 protein: CASSMGTGRHLYTEAFF; D gene: .; V gene: TRBV19; clone size: .; J gene: TRBJ1-1
CDR3 DNA: TGTGCCAGCAGCCAACTAGCGGGAGGGGTCGATGAGCAGTTCTTC; CDR3 protein: CASSQLAGGVDEQFF; D gene: TRBD2; V gene: TRBV7-2; clone size: .; J gene: TRBJ2-1
CDR3 DNA: TGTGCCAGCAGAACCGGGACAGGGGGATACAATGAGCAGTTCTTC; CDR3 protein: CASRTGTGGYNEQFF; D gene: TRBD1; V gene: TRBV6-5; clone size: .; J gene: TRBJ2-1
CDR3 DNA: TGTGCCAGCAGCCGCGGGACAGGGGGGAGCACAGATACGCAGTATTTT; CDR3 protein: CASSRGTGGSTDTQYF; D gene: TRBD1; V gene: TRBV27; clone size: .; J gene: TRBJ2-3
CDR3 DNA: TGTGCCAGCAGCCGAGAGATGAACACTGAAGCTTTCTTT; CDR3 protein: CASSREMNTEAFF; D gene: .; V gene: TRBV12-3/TRBV12-4; clone size: few; J gene: TRBJ1-1
CDR3 DNA: TGTGCCAGCAGTGATGGCGGCAGCTCTGGAAACACCATATATTTT; CDR3 protein: CASSDGGSSGNTIYF; D gene: .; V gene: TRBV2; clone size: .; J gene: TRBJ1-3
CDR3 DNA: TGTGCCAGCACCGAGGACCAGGGGGGAAACACTGAAGCTTTCTTT; CDR3 protein: CASTEDQGGNTEAFF; D gene: TRBD1; V gene: TRBV3-1/TRBV3-2; clone size: .; J gene: TRBJ1-1
CDR3 DNA: TGTGCCAGTACCTATGGGGGGGCGGAAACTGAAGCTTTCTTT; CDR3 protein: CASTYGGAETEAFF; D gene: .; V gene: TRBV19; clone size: .; J gene: TRBJ1-1